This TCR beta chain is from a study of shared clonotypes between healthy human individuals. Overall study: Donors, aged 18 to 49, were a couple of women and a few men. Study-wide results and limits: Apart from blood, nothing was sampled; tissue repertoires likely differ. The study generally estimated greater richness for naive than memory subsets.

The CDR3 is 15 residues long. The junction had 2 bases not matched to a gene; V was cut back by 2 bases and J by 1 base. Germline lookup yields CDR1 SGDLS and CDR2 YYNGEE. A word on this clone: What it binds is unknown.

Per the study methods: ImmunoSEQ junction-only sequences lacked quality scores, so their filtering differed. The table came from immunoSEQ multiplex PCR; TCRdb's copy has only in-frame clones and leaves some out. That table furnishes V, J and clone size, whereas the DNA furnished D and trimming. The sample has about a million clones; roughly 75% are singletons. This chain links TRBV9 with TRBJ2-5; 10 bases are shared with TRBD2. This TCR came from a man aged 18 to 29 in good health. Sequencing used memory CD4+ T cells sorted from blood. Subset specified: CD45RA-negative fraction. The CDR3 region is CASSVSGGLQETQYF. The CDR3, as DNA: TGTGCCAGCAGCGTTAGCGGGGGGCTCCAAGAGACCCAGTACTTC.